The present entry profiles one T cell receptor (beta chain) with its context. Its antigen remains unidentified. There are 12 residues in the CDR3. Trimming cost V 7 bases and J 4 bases, with 11 bases left between them. Germline CDR1 reads SGHNT; CDR2 reads YYREEE (reference sequence). The DNA input per sorted-subset replicate PCR was 150 to 200 ng, corresponding to 28,000 or so T cell genomes. The data were produced by immunoSEQ multiplex PCR, yet TCRdb's version contains in-frame clones alone and is incomplete. The repertoire holds roughly 2.1 million clones, with 85% to 95% as singletons. This entry belongs to a study of shared clonotypes between healthy human individuals. Regarding the study as a whole: The study generally estimated greater richness for naive than memory subsets. All-four-donor shared clonotypes had higher generation probabilities than non-shared clonotypes did.

CD8 cells classed as naive were CD45RO-negative and positively selected for CCR7, excluding terminally differentiated effector memory CD45RA+ cells. The sequenced material came from naive CD8+ T cells from PBMCs. The sequence was obtained from a man between 18 and 35 years old in good health. Some clones in this sample may be carry-over from other donors' samples. The chain recombines TRBV5-4 with TRBJ1-1; perhaps TRBD1 as D (5 bases). The CDR3 spells CASARGGTEAFF. In nucleotides, the CDR3 is TGTGCCAGCGCTCGGGGGGGCACTGAAGCTTTCTTT.